The 9 T cell receptor beta chains below come from one sample, sequenced in a study of beta chain features in type 1 diabetes (dated by TCRdb to the late 2010s). Study-wide conclusions, independent of this receptor: Type 1 diabetes patients showed a moderate but significant shortening of TCRB CDR3 length in all four CD4+ subsets.

No antigens are known for them. Receptors were amplified or captured by the immunoSEQ multiplex PCR assay. The High Capacity cDNA Reverse Transcription Kit was used to reverse transcribe all of the isolated RNA, meaning that expressed TCRB transcripts were what got sequenced. Held by TCRdb, this immuneACCESS table contains in-frame sequences only and omits some clones. Under half of the omission traces to an unresolved V gene where checked; the cause of the rest is unknown. Counted in this sample were under 50,000 clones; 66% of them appeared once. The ten largest clones take up about 2% of the sample. Sequencing input: Tregs from blood. The meaning of the sample's cell subset or site label: regulatory CD4+ T cells. The receptor set was obtained from a woman in her late teens or twenties with type 1 diabetes.

The rearrangement uses TRBV7-2 and TRBJ2-5, with 9 bases identical to TRBD2. This CDR3 has 16 amino acids. Per the germline V gene, CDR1 is SGHTA and CDR2 is FQGNSA. Trimming removed 6 bases from V and 7 bases from J; junction bases left unmatched: 15. The CDR3 reads CASSLSSGTLGGTQYF. In nucleotides, the CDR3 is TGTGCCAGCAGTTTGTCTAGCGGGACCTTGGGGGGGACCCAGTACTTC.

The gene calls are TRBV2 and TRBJ1-5; 7 bases match TRBD1. Unmatched junction bases numbered 6, after V lost 6 bases and J lost 1 base. This CDR3 has 15 amino acids. Germline values: CDR1 SNHLY, CDR2 FYNNEI. DNA for the CDR3: TGTGCCAGCAGCACGCAGGGGGGAAGCAATCAGCCCCAGCATTTT. Protein: CASSTQGGSNQPQHF.

This sequence joins TRBV25-1 and TRBJ1-1; tentatively, D is TRBD1 (5 bases). Germline values: CDR1 MGHDK, CDR2 SYGVNS. CDR3 length: 13 residues. V was shortened by 5 bases and J by 5 bases, with 12 bases between the two germline ends. DNA of the CDR3: TGTGCCAGCAGTCGCGGGGGGGGTACTGAAGCTTTCTTT. Translation: CASSRGGGTEAFF. Filled out from reference TRBV25-1 and TRBJ1-1, the complete variable domain reads EADIYQTPRYLVIGTGKKITLECSQTMGHDKMYWYQQDPGMELHLIHYSYGVNSTEKGDLSSESTVSRIRTEHFPLTLESARPSHTSQYLCASSRGGGTEAFFGQGTRLTVV.

This clone was detected only once. The gene calls are TRBV6-5 and TRBJ2-7; a possible D gene is TRBD2 (5 bases). The CDR3 spans 13 residues. V lost 2 bases, J lost 6 bases, and 11 bases lay in between. Germline V gene data show CDR1 as MNHEY and CDR2 as SVGAGI. CDR3 amino acids: CASSYRAGPEQYF. In DNA form, the CDR3 reads TGTGCCAGCAGTTACCGGGCGGGTCCCGAGCAGTACTTC.

The chain joins TRBV5-1 to TRBJ1-1; D call uncertain. The CDR3 totals 12 residues. Trimming left V 1 base short and J 7 bases short, with 8 bases between. In germline, CDR1 is SGHRS, CDR2 YFSETQ. The CDR3 coding sequence is TGCGCCAGCAGCTTGAGCCCGAATGAAGCTTTCTTT. This sequence encodes CASSLSPNEAFF.

The chain recombines TRBV5-1 with TRBJ2-5, with a tentative D call TRBD1 (5 bases). Germline CDR1 reads SGHRS; CDR2 reads YFSETQ. V gave up 3 bases and J gave up 5 bases, with 11 bases separating them. This CDR3 contains 13 residues. CDR3 amino acids: CASSSQGLETQYF. DNA of the CDR3: TGCGCCAGCAGCTCGCAGGGATTGGAGACCCAGTACTTC.

This chain links TRBV5-1 with TRBJ2-5; tentative D call: TRBD1 (5 bases). There are 14 residues in the CDR3. The V gene lost 4 bases and the J gene lost 5 bases, with 15 bases spanning the gap. CDR1 SGHRS and CDR2 YFSETQ come from the germline V gene. The CDR3 region is CASSSAGLAETQYF. CDR3 sequence (DNA): TGCGCCAGCAGCAGCGCAGGGCTTGCGGAGACCCAGTACTTC.

The V call is TRBV4-3, the J call TRBJ2-3; 8 nucleotides align to TRBD1. Germline V CDR1 and CDR2: LGHNA, YSLEER. The junction had 10 bases not matched to a gene; V was cut back by 4 bases and J by 1 base. The CDR3 length is 17 residues. The DNA for the CDR3 is TGCGCCAGCAGCCTACACTACAGACAGGGGCGCACAGATACGCAGTATTTT. Its protein is CASSLHYRQGRTDTQYF.

This rearrangement joins TRBV25-1 to TRBJ1-6, with 10 bases fitting TRBD1. The CDR3 totals 13 residues. Trimming at V came to 7 bases and at J to 8 bases, leaving 2 bases not matched to a gene. CDR1 MGHDK and CDR2 SYGVNS come from the germline V gene. CDR3 nucleotides: TGTGCCAGCACGGGACAGGGGTATTCACCCCTCCACTTT. Protein sequence: CASTGQGYSPLHF.